The clone carrying this T cell receptor (beta chain) was seen at least ten times. Individual cDNA molecules received unique molecular identifiers during library preparation. Each CDR3 protein gets one entry after TCRdb re-called the 5' RACE reads with MiXCR. Found here are about 92,000 distinct CDR3 sequences, 11% to 15% of them singletons; the top ten hold around 5.8%. The data originate from a study of early T cells in non-severe SARS-CoV-2 infection. The trim removed 4 bases at V and 4 bases at J, leaving 12 bases unmatched. Looked up from germline, CDR1 is KGHSH and CDR2 is LQKENI. This CDR3 has 17 residues.

V usage is TRBV18 and J usage is TRBJ2-1, with 8 bases aligning to TRBD1. Sequencing was performed on whole blood. The receptor was derived from an adult who was a healthcare worker with PCR-confirmed SARS-CoV-2 infection or an uninfected control (not recorded which). CDR3 in amino acids: CASSLGTGRIPYNEQFF. For the CDR3, the DNA is TGTGCCAGCTCACTCGGGACAGGCAGGATTCCTTACAATGAGCAGTTCTTC. The full variable domain, with the rest looked up from reference TRBV18 and TRBJ2-1, is NAGVMQNPRHLVRRRGQEARLRCSPMKGHSHVYWYRQLPEEGLKFMVYLQKENIIDESGMPKERFSAEFPKEGPSILRIQQVVRGDSAAYFCASSLGTGRIPYNEQFFGPGTRLTVL.